This T cell receptor beta chain was recovered during a study of blood T cell repertoires in COVID-19. Study-wide background: Acute and convalescent COVID-19 samples came from the United States, Italy and Spain.

The germline V gene has CDR1 SGHRS and CDR2 YFSETQ. The trim removed 3 bases at V and 5 bases at J, leaving 5 bases unmatched. This CDR3 has 14 residues. Clones were sequenced by immunoSEQ multiplex PCR, and TCRdb holds only the in-frame ones, with some missing. The data show about 110,000 clones, about two thirds seen once. The chain is built from TRBV5-1 and TRBJ1-2, with 9 nucleotides matching TRBD1. The specimen was peripheral blood. This receptor was taken from a human donor with acute or convalescent COVID-19. The donor label of this sample is uncertain. The DNA of the CDR3 is TGCGCCAGCAGCTCGACAGGGGGAATTTATGGCTACACCTTC. It translates to CASSSTGGIYGYTF.